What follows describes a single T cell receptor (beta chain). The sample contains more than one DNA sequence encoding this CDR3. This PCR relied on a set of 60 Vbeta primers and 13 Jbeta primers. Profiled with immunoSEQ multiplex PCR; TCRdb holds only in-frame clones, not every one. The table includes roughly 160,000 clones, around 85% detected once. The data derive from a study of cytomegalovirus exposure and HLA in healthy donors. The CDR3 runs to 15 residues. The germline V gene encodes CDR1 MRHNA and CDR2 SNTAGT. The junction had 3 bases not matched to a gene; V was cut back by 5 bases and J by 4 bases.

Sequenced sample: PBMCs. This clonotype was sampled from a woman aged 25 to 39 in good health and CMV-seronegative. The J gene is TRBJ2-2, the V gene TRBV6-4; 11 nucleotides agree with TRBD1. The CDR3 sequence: CASSPGTGGTGELFF. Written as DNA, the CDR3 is TGTGCCAGCAGTCCCGGGACAGGGGGCACCGGGGAGCTGTTTTTT.